These 10 T cell receptor beta chains came from one sample sequenced in a study of OX40 agonist ivuxolimab in advanced cancers. Assay used: immunoSEQ multiplex PCR; TCRdb lists only in-frame clones, some missing. In the table there are 25,000 to 30,000 clones, 65% to 90% of which are singletons. The sequenced sample was CD4+ or CD8+ T cells sorted from blood, obtained in a trial of the OX40 agonist ivuxolimab. The receptors stem from an adult with an advanced solid tumor such as melanoma, head and neck, liver or kidney cancer.

This clone was observed a handful of times. The genes are TRBV28 and TRBJ2-1; TRBD2 aligns across 8 bases. Germline V CDR1 and CDR2: MDHEN, SYDVKM. The CDR3 is made up of 12 amino acids. V lost 10 bases and J lost 5; bases outside the gene matches: 4. This chain's CDR3 is CATSGGDNEQFF. The CDR3 DNA reads TGTGCCACCTCGGGGGGGGACAATGAGCAGTTCTTC.

V is TRBV5-6 and J is TRBJ2-3, with TRBD2 identical over 10 bases. The trim removed 0 bases at V and 2 bases at J, leaving 6 bases unmatched. CDR1 and CDR2 (germline): SGHDT, YYEEEE. There are 17 residues in the CDR3. The CDR3 region has the DNA TGTGCCAGCAGCTTGGAGACTAGCGGGTACCACACAGATACGCAGTATTTT. Translated: CASSLETSGYHTDTQYF.

This clone is a singleton in its sample. The chain joins TRBV6-1 to TRBJ2-1; D is possibly TRBD1 or TRBD2 (6 bases each). The V end was cut by 3 bases, the J end by 2 bases, with 11 bases between. Per the germline V gene, CDR1 is MNHNS and CDR2 is SASEGT. This CDR3 is built from 15 residues. The CDR3 protein is CASSDSRGPYNEQFF. The CDR3 nucleotides are TGTGCCAGCAGTGACTCACGGGGGCCCTACAATGAGCAGTTCTTC.

DNA of the CDR3: TGTGCCAGCAGATCCCCTGCTGGAGCGGCCTACAATGAGCAGTTCTTC. Its protein product is CASRSPAGAAYNEQFF. The rearrangement links TRBV28 to TRBJ2-1, with a tentative D call TRBD2 (5 bases). Germline-derived CDR1 and CDR2 are MDHEN and SYDVKM. The CDR3 has 16 residues. V was pared by 6 bases and J by 2 bases, with 17 bases between.

By proportion, this clone is medium-sized. The genes are TRBV9 and TRBJ2-2; D is undetermined. V was clipped by 1 base and J by 7 bases, with 5 bases between them. Germline CDR1 and CDR2: SGDLS and YYNGEE. This CDR3 region has 12 residues. For the CDR3, the DNA is TGTGCCAGCAGCGTACTTAACGGGGAGCTGTTTTTT. Translation: CASSVLNGELFF.

The chain is built from TRBV27 and TRBJ2-7; perhaps TRBD1 as D (6 bases). CDR1 MNHEY and CDR2 SMNVEV come from the germline V gene (reference sequence). This CDR3 has 11 amino acids. Trimming took off 8 bases at V and 3 bases at J, with 8 bases between the two ends. In nucleotides, the CDR3 is TGTGCCAGCGGACAGTTCTACGAGCAGTACTTC. It yields the protein CASGQFYEQYF.

This rearrangement joins TRBV7-9 to TRBJ2-5; TRBD2 matches 12 bases. This CDR3 is built from 18 residues. Looked up from germline, CDR1 is SEHNR and CDR2 is FQNEAQ (reference sequence). V was clipped by 5 bases and J by 4 bases; unmatched bases: 14. The CDR3 here is CASSTPTSGGPGGETQYF. The CDR3 DNA sequence: TGTGCCAGCAGCACCCCCACTAGCGGGGGGCCGGGGGGAGAGACCCAGTACTTC.

The rearrangement links TRBV7-6 to TRBJ2-3, with D unresolved. Trimming took off 2 bases at V and 2 bases at J, with 11 bases between the two ends. The CDR3 spans 15 residues. Per the germline V gene, CDR1 is SGHVS and CDR2 is FNYEAQ. The DNA of the CDR3 is TGTGCCAGCAGCTTAAACCGAGGATCCACAGATACGCAGTATTTT. This sequence encodes CASSLNRGSTDTQYF.

This rearrangement joins TRBV4-1 to TRBJ2-1, with D perhaps being TRBD1 or TRBD2 (6 bases each). Trimming removed 7 bases at V and 0 bases at J, with 22 bases between. Germline assignment: CDR1 MGHRA and CDR2 YSYEKL. This CDR3 contains 18 residues. The chain's CDR3 is CASTRGSGAESSYNEQFF. DNA for the CDR3: TGCGCCAGCACAAGGGGGTCGGGGGCCGAAAGCTCCTACAATGAGCAGTTCTTC.

The rearrangement links TRBV7-6 to TRBJ1-3, with D possibly being TRBD1 (6 bases). The ends were cut back, 4 bases at V and 3 bases at J, with 19 bases in the middle. CDR1 and CDR2 (germline): SGHVS, FNYEAQ. The CDR3 sequence is 17 residues long. The CDR3 DNA follows: TGTGCCAGCAGCTCAGGGGCCCCAGGGGCTGGTGGAAACACCATATATTTT. It specifies CASSSGAPGAGGNTIYF.